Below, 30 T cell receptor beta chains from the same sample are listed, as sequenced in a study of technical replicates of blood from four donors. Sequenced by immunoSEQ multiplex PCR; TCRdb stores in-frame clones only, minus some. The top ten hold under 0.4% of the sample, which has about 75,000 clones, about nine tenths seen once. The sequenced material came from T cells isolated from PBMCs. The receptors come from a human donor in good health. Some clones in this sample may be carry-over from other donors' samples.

The chain's CDR3 is CASGEQGLNTEAFF. CDR3 sequence (DNA): TGTGCCAGCGGGGAACAGGGGTTGAACACTGAAGCTTTCTTT. This rearrangement joins TRBV6-5 to TRBJ1-1, with 7 bases fitting TRBD1. Germline CDR1 and CDR2: MNHEY and SVGAGI. The CDR3 runs 14 residues. Losses at the gene ends were 8 bases for V and 0 bases for J; bases not matched to a gene: 6.

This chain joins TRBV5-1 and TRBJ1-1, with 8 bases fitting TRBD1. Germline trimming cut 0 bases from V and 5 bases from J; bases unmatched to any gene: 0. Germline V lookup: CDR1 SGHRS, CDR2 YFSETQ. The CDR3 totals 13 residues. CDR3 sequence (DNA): TGCGCCAGCAGCTTGGACAGGGGGACTGAAGCTTTCTTT. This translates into CASSLDRGTEAFF. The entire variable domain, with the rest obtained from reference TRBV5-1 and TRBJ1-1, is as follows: KAGVTQTPRYLIKTRGQQVTLSCSPISGHRSVSWYQQTPGQGLQFLFEYFSETQRNKGNFPGRFSGRQFSNSRSEMNVSTLELGDSALYLCASSLDRGTEAFFGQGTRLTVV.

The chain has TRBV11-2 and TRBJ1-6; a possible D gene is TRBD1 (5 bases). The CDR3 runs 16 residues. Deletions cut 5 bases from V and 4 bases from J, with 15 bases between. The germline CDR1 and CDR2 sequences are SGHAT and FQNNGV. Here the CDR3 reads CASSPRLRQYNSPLHF. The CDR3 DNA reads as TGTGCCAGCAGCCCCCGGCTCAGACAGTATAATTCACCCCTCCACTTT.

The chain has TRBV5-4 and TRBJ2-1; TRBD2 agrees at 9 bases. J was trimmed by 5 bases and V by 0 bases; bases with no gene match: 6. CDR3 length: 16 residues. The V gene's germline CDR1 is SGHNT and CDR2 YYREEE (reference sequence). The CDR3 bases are TGTGCCAGCAGCTTGGGAGGGGCGGGGGGGCACAATGAGCAGTTCTTC. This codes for CASSLGGAGGHNEQFF.

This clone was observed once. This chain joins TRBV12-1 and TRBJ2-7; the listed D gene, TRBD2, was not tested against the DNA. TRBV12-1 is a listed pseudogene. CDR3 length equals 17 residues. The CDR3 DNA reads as TGTGCCAGCAGCTTTGTGGGGGAGACTAGCGTCACCTACGAGCAGTACTTC. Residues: CASSFVGETSVTYEQYF.

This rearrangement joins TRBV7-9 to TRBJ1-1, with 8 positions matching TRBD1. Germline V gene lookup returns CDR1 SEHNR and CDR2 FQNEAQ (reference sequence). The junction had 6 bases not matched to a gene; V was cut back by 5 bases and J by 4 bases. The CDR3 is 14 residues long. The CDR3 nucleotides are TGTGCCAGCAGCGAGTCAGGGGGCGTCACTGAAGCTTTCTTT. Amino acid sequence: CASSESGGVTEAFF.

The CDR3 region is CSVVDSGGIHEQYF. DNA for the CDR3: TGCAGCGTTGTAGACTCAGGGGGGATCCACGAGCAGTACTTC. The rearrangement links TRBV29-1 to TRBJ2-7; a weak D match, TRBD1 (7 bases). The CDR3 is made up of 14 amino acids. CDR1 is SQVTM and CDR2 is ANQGSEA in the germline V gene. Between the trimmed V and J ends, which lost 4 bases and 5 bases, there was a span of 18 bases.

CDR3 residues: CASSPDRGGETQYF. DNA of the CDR3: TGTGCCAGCAGCCCCGACAGGGGAGGGGAGACCCAGTACTTC. This chain links TRBV9 with TRBJ2-5, with a tentative D call TRBD1 (8 bases). V lost 4 bases and J 5 bases, leaving 15 bases between the germline ends. The CDR3 loop spans 14 amino acids. CDR1 and CDR2 (germline): SGDLS, YYNGEE.

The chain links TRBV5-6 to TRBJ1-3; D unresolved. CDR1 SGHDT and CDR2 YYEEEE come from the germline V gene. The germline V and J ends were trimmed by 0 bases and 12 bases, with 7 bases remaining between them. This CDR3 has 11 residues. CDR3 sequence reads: CASSLGGLIYF. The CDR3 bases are TGTGCCAGCAGCTTGGGCGGACTCATATATTTT.

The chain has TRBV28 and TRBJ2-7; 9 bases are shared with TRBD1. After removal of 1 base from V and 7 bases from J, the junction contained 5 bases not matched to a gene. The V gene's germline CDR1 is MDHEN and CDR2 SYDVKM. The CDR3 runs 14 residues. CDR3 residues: CASSLYGTGREQYF. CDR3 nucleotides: TGTGCCAGCAGTTTATACGGGACAGGGAGGGAGCAGTACTTC.

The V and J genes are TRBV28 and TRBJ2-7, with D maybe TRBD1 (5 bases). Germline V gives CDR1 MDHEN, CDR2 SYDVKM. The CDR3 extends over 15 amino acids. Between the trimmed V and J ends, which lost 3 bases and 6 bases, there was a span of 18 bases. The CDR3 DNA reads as TGTGCCAGCAGTTTGATAGCAGGGCCTTTCCCCGAGCAGTACTTC. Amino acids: CASSLIAGPFPEQYF.

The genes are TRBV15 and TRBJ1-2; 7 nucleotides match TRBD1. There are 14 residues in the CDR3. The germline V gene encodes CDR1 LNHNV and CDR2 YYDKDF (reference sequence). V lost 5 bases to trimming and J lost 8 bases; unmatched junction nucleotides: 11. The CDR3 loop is CATSPDRRGFGYTF. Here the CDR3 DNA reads TGTGCCACCAGCCCGGACAGGCGTGGGTTCGGCTACACCTTC.

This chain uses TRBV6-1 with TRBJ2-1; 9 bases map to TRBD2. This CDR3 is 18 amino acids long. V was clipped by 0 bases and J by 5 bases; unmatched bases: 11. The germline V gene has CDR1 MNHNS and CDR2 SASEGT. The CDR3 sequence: CASSEAGWLAGINNEQFF. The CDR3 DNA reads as TGTGCCAGCAGTGAAGCGGGTTGGCTAGCGGGGATTAACAATGAGCAGTTCTTC.

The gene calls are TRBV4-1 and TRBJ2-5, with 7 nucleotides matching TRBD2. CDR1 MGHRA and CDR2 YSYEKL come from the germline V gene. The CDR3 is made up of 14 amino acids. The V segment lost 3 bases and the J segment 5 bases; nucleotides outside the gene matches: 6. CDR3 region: CASSHRLADETQYF. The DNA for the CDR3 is TGCGCCAGCAGCCATAGACTAGCAGATGAGACCCAGTACTTC.

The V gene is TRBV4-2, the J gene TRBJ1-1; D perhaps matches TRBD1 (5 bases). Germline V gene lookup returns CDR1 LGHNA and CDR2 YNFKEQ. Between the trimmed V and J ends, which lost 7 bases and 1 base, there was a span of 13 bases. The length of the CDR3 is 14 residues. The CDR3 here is CASKAGQENTEAFF. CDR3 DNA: TGTGCCAGCAAGGCGGGGCAAGAGAACACTGAAGCTTTCTTT.

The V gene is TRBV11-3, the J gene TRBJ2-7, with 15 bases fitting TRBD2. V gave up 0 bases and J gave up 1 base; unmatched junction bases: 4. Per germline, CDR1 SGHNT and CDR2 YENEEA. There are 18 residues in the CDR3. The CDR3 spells CASSLDYGLAGGSYEQYF. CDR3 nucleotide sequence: TGTGCCAGCAGCTTAGATTACGGACTAGCGGGGGGGTCCTACGAGCAGTACTTC.

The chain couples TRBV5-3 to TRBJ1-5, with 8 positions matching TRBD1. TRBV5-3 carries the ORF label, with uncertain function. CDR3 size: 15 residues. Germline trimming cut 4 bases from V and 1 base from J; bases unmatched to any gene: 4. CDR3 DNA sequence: TGTGCCAGAAGCAGTACAGGGGGGAGCAATCAGCCCCAGCATTTT. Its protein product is CARSSTGGSNQPQHF.

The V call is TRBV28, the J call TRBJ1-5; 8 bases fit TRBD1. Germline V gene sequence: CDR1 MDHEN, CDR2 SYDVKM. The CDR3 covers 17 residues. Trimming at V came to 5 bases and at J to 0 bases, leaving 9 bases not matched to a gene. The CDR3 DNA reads TGTGCCAGCAGTATGTTTCAGGGGGCGGGTAGCAATCAGCCCCAGCATTTT. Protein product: CASSMFQGAGSNQPQHF.

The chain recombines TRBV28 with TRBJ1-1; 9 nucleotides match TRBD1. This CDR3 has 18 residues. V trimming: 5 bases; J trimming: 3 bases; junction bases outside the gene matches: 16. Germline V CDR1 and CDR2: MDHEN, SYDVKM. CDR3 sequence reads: CASSTIYSGTGSYTEAFF. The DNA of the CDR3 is TGTGCCAGCAGTACTATCTACTCCGGGACAGGGTCCTACACTGAAGCTTTCTTT.

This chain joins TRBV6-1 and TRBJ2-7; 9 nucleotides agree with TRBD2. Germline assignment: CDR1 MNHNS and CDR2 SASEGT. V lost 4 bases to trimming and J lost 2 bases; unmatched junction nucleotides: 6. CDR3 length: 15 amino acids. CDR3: CASSVTASGTYEQYF. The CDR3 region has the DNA TGTGCCAGCAGTGTAACGGCTAGCGGGACCTACGAGCAGTACTTC.

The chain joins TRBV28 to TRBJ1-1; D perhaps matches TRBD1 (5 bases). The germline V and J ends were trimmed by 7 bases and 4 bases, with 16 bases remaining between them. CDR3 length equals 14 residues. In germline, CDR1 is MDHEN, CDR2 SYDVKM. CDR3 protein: CASTRGVIATEAFF. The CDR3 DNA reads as TGTGCCAGCACCCGGGGGGTTATAGCCACTGAAGCTTTCTTT.

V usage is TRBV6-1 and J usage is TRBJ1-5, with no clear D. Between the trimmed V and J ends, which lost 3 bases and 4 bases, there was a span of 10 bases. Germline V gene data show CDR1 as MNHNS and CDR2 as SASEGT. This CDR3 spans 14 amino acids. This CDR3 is CASSEHSSNQPQHF. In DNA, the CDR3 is TGTGCCAGCAGTGAGCACAGTTCTAATCAGCCCCAGCATTTT.

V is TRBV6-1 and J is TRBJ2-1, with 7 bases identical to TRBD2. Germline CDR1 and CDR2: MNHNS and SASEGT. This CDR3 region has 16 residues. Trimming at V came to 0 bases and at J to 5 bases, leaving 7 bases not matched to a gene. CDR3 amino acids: CASSEAAGVRHNEQFF. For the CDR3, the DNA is TGTGCCAGCAGTGAAGCTGCGGGAGTACGGCACAATGAGCAGTTCTTC.

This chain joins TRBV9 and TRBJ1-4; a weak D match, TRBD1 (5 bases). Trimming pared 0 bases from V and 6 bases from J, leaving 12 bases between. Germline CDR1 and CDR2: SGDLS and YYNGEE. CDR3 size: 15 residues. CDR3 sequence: CASSVAGLSYEKLFF. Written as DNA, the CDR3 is TGTGCCAGCAGCGTAGCGGGACTGTCATATGAAAAACTGTTTTTT.

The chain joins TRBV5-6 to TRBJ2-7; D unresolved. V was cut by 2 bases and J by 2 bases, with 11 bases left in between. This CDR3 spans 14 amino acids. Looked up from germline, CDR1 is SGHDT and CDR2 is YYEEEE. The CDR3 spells CASSFGSVAYEQYF. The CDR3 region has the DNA TGTGCCAGCAGCTTCGGGTCAGTCGCCTACGAGCAGTACTTC.

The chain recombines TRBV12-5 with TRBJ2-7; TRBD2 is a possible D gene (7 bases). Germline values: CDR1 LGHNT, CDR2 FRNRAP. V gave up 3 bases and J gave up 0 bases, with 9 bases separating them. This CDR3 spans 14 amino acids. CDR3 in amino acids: CASGLGGGSYEQYF. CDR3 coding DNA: TGTGCTAGTGGTTTAGGGGGGGGCTCCTACGAGCAGTACTTC.

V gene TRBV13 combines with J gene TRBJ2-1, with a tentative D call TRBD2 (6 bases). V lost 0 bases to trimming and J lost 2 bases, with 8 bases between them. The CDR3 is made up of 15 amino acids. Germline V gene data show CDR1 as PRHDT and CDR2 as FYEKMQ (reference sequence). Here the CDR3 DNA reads TGTGCCAGCAGCTTAGGGCGGGGAACCTACAATGAGCAGTTCTTC. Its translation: CASSLGRGTYNEQFF.

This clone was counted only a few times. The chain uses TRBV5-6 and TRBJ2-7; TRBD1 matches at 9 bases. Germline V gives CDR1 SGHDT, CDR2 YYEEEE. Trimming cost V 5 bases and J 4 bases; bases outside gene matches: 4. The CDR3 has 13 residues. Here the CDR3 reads CASRGQGQYEQYF. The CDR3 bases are TGTGCCAGCAGGGGACAGGGACAATACGAGCAGTACTTC.

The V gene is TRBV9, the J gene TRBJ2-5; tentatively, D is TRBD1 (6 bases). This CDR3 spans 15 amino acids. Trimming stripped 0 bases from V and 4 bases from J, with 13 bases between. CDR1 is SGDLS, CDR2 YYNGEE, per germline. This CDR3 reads CASSVAPTGAETQYF. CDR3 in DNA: TGTGCCAGCAGCGTAGCTCCGACAGGAGCAGAGACCCAGTACTTC.

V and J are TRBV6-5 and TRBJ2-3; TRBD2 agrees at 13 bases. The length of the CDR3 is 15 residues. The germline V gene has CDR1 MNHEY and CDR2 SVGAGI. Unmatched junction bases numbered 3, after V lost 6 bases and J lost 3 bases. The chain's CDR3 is CASRTGLAGTDTQYF. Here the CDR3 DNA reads TGTGCCAGCAGGACGGGACTAGCGGGAACAGATACGCAGTATTTT.